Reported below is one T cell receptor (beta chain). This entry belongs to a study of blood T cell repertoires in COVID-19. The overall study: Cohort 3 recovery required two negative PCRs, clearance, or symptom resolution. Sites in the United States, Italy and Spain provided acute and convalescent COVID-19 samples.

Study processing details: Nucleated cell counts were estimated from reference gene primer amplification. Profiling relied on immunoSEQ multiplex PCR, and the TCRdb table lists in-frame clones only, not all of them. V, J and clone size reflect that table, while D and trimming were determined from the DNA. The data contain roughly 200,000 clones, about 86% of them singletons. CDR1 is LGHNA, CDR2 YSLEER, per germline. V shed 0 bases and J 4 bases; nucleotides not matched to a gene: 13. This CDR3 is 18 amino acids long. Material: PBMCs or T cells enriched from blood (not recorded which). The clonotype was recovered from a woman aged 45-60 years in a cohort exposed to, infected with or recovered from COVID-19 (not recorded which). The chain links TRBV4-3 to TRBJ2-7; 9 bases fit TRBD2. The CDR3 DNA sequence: TGCGCCAGCAGCCAAGAACTCGGCGGGGGGGCGTTTCAATACGAGCAGTACTTC. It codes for CASSQELGGGAFQYEQYF.